This TCR beta chain was identified in a study of blood T cell repertoires in COVID-19. The CDR3 is made up of 16 amino acids. The V gene lost 2 bases and the J gene lost 4 bases, with 13 bases spanning the gap. Germline lookup yields CDR1 SGHTS and CDR2 YDEGEE. TCRdb's copy holds only in-frame clones and misses some; the assay was immunoSEQ multiplex PCR. The sample consists of some 57,000 clones, 65% to 85% of them appearing once. The source material was peripheral blood. The chain combines TRBV5-8 with TRBJ2-6, with TRBD2 as a possible D gene (6 bases). The clonotype originates from a man aged 80 or over with COVID-19, enrolled during active disease. For the CDR3, the DNA is TGTGCCAGCAGCTTCACCGGGACTCGGGGGGCCAACGTCCTGACTTTC. Its protein product is CASSFTGTRGANVLTF.